This T cell receptor (beta chain) was sequenced for a study of identical twins. Regarding the study as a whole: Researchers reported weaker excess twin sharing in beta out-of-frame sequences.

This clonotype was picked up a small number of times. Its matching antigen is unknown. This CDR3 comprises 15 residues. Germline trimming cut 0 bases from V and 3 bases from J; bases unmatched to any gene: 8. Germline V gene lookup returns CDR1 DFQATT and CDR2 SNEGSKA (reference sequence). TCRdb passed the 5' RACE reads through MiXCR, listing each CDR3 protein once. Of 450,000 or so distinct CDR3 sequences in the sample, 14% were seen once. These data were also reused for a study on yellow fever vaccine responses in identical twins.

The chain links TRBV20-1 to TRBJ2-7; TRBD1 matches at 7 bases. The sample was CD4+ T cells sorted from blood. This clonotype originated in a woman aged 18-29 years in good health. CDR3 sequence (DNA): TGCAGTGCTAGAGATTCCGCAGGGGGAATCTACGAGCAGTACTTC. Amino acids: CSARDSAGGIYEQYF.